This T cell receptor beta chain originates from a study of OX40 agonist ivuxolimab in advanced cancers. Study observations and caveats: Expanded clones were, on average, more numerous in CD8+ T cells than in CD4+.

Generated by immunoSEQ multiplex PCR, the TCRdb table keeps only in-frame clones and is missing some. The table lists roughly 48,000 clones, 83% of them singletons. Trimming removed 0 bases from V and 5 bases from J, with 17 bases in between. CDR3 length: 17 amino acids. Germline assignment: CDR1 LGHNA and CDR2 YSLEER. Regarding this clone: Its specificity is unknown.

The source of this sequence is an adult with an advanced solid tumor such as melanoma, head and neck, liver or kidney cancer. The genes are TRBV4-3 and TRBJ1-3; D unclear. The source material was CD4+ or CD8+ T cells sorted from blood, sampled in a trial of the OX40 agonist ivuxolimab. The CDR3 region has the DNA TGCGCCAGCAGCCAAGATCCGGGAGCCCGTCCCAGAAACACCATATATTTT. It yields the protein CASSQDPGARPRNTIYF.